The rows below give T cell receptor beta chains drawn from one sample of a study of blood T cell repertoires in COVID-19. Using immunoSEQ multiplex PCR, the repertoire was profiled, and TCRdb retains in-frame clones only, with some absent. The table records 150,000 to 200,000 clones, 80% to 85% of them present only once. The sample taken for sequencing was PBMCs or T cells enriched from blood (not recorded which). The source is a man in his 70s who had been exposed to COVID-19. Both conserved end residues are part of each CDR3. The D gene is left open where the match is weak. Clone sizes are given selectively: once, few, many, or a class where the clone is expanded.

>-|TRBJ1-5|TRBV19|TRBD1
TGTGCCAGTAGTAGGGCGGGACAGGGCAATCAGCCCCAGCATTTT
CASSRAGQGNQPQHF
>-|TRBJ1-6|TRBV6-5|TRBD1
TGTGCCAGCAGCTATGGACAGGGAAATTCACCCCTCCACTTT
CASSYGQGNSPLHF
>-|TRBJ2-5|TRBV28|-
TGTGCCAGCAGTTTTTGGCAGGGCAGCCAAGAGACCCAGTACTTC
CASSFWQGSQETQYF
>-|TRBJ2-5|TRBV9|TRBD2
TGTGCCAGCAGCAGGGGGACTAGCGGGAGGGAGACCCAGTACTTC
CASSRGTSGRETQYF
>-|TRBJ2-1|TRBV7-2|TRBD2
TGTGCCAGCAGCTCTAGCGGGGGGGCGTACAATGAGCAGTTCTTC
CASSSSGGAYNEQFF
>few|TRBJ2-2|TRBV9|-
TGTGCCAGCAGCCCGACGAGTAGCTCGCTCGGGGAGCTGTTTTTT
CASSPTSSSLGELFF
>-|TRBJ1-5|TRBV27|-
TGTGCCAGCAGTTTAGGGGGGAGCAATCAGCCCCAGCATTTT
CASSLGGSNQPQHF
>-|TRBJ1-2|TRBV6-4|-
TGTGCCAGCAGTGAGGCCGCCGGGGGGGTGAACTATGGCTACACCTTC
CASSEAAGGVNYGYTF
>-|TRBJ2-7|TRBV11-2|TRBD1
TGTGCCAGCAGCTTCCACAGGGGAAACTACGAGCAGTACTTC
CASSFHRGNYEQYF
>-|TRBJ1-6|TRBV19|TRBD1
TGTGCCAGTTGGGACTCCGGGACAGGGAATTCACCCCTCCACTTT
CASWDSGTGNSPLHF
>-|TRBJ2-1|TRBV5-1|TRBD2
TGCGCCAGCAGCTCCTCCGGGACTAGGGCGGATGAGCAGTTCTTC
CASSSSGTRADEQFF
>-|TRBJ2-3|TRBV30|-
TGTGCCTGGAGCCCCAGGAGCGGGCCCACAGATACGCAGTATTTT
CAWSPRSGPTDTQYF
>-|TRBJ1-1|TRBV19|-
TGTGCCAGTAGTATCCCCCAGGGGATGGGCACTGAAGCTTTCTTT
CASSIPQGMGTEAFF
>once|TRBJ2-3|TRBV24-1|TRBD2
TGTGCCACGGGCGGGGGTTCAACAGATACGCAGTATTTT
CATGGGSTDTQYF
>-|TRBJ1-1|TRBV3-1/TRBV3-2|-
TGTGCCAGCAGCCGCCAAAACGGTAACACTGAAGCTTTCTTT
CASSRQNGNTEAFF
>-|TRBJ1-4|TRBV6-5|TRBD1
TGTGCCAGCAGTCCTGGGGACAGGTATAATGAAAAACTGTTTTTT
CASSPGDRYNEKLFF
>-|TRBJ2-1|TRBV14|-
TGTGCCAGCGGACAAATTCTGGGTAATGAGCAGTTCTTC
CASGQILGNEQFF
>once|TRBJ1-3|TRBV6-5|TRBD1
TGTGCCAGCAGGACGGACAGGTCCTCTGGAAACACCATATATTTT
CASRTDRSSGNTIYF
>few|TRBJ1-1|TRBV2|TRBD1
TGTGCCAGCAGTTTACAGGGGGCGACTAACACTGAAGCTTTCTTT
CASSLQGATNTEAFF
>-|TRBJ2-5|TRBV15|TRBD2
TGTGCCACCAGCAGAGGCGGGAGGGAGACCCAGTACTTC
CATSRGGRETQYF
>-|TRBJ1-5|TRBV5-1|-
TGCGCCAGCAGCACGACGGGTGGCAATCAGCCCCAGCATTTT
CASSTTGGNQPQHF
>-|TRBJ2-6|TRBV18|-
TGTGCCAGCTCACCACTAGGGGAAGCCAACGTCCTGACTTTC
CASSPLGEANVLTF
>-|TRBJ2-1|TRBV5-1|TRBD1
TGCGCCAGCAGCTTGGGGACAGGGGACTACAATGAGCAGTTCTTC
CASSLGTGDYNEQFF
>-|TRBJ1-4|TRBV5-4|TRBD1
TGTGCCAGCAGCTCGGGGGGAGGACAGGGAGAAGAAAAACTGTTTTTT
CASSSGGGQGEEKLFF
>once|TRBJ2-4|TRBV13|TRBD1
TGTGCCAGGGGACAGGGAAGAGGGGGCCTAGCCAAAAACATTCAGTACTTC
CARGQGRGGLAKNIQYF
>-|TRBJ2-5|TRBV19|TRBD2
TGTGCCAGTAGTCCCCCGGGAGGGCAAGAGACCCAGTACTTC
CASSPPGGQETQYF
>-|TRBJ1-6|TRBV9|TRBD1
TGTGCCAGCAGCGGCCGCGGACAGGGGATAAATTCACCCCTCCACTTT
CASSGRGQGINSPLHF
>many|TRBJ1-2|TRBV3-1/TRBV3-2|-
TGTGCCAGCAGCCAATACCAAGGGGCGGCTGGCTACACCTTC
CASSQYQGAAGYTF
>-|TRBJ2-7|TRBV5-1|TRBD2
TGCGCCAGCAGCTTGTCTATGGGACTAGTTTCCCCAAAGCAGTACTTC
CASSLSMGLVSPKQYF
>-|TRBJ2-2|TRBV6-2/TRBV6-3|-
TGTGCCAGCAGTTACTCAAGCGGTCTAGCCGGGCCCACCGGGGAGCTGTTTTTT
CASSYSSGLAGPTGELFF
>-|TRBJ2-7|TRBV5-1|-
TGCGCCAGCAGCCCCAGGGTAGCCTACGAGCAGTACTTC
CASSPRVAYEQYF
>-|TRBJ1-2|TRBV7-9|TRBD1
TGTGCCAGCAGCTTCCTACCGGGACAGGACCTCTATGGCTACACCTTC
CASSFLPGQDLYGYTF
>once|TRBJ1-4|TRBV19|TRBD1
TGTGCCAGTACCCCCCCCAGGACAGGGGGCGGAAAACTGTTTTTT
CASTPPRTGGGKLFF
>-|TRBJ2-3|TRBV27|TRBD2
TGTGCCAGCAGTTCCTCTCGGGGGGGACGAGTCACAGATACGCAGTATTTT
CASSSSRGGRVTDTQYF
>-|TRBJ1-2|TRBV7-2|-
TGTGCCAGCAGCCTAGACCCGTACTCTAACTATGGCTACACCTTC
CASSLDPYSNYGYTF
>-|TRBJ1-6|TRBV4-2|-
TGTGCCAGCAGCCTAGACACGGTCGCGGTATCACCCCTCCACTTT
CASSLDTVAVSPLHF
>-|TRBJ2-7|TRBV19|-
TGTGCCAGTAGTGAAGCTAGCAAAAACCCCTACGAGCAGTACTTC
CASSEASKNPYEQYF
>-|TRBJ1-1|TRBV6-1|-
TGTGCCAGCAGTGAAGCGTCCGGAGCTTTCTTT
CASSEASGAFF
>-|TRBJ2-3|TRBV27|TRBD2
TGTGCCAGCAGTTTCATGGGACTAGCGGGAGATACGCAGTATTTT
CASSFMGLAGDTQYF
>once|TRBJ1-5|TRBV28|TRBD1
TGTGCCAGCATCCAAGGGACAGGGACTAAGCCCCAGCATTTT
CASIQGTGTKPQHF
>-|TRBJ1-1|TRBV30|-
TGTGCCTGGAGTCCCCGAGGGCCCCCCAGAGCTTTCTTT
CAWSPRGPPRAFF
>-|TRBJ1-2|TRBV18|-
TGTGCCAGCTCCCGCTCGCAGGGAAACTATGGCTACACCTTC
CASSRSQGNYGYTF
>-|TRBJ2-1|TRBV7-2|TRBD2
TGTGCCAGCAGCCCAGGGACTAGCTTGGGCCAGTTCTTC
CASSPGTSLGQFF
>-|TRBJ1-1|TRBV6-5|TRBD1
TGTGCCAGCAGGACAGGGTTAACTGAAGCTTTCTTT
CASRTGLTEAFF
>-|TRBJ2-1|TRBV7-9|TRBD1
TGTGCCAGCAGCCCTCGGACAGGGGAAAATGAGCAGTTCTTC
CASSPRTGENEQFF
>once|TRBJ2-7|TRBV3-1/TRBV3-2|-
TGTGCCAGCAGCCACGAAAAAACCGGGACACCCTACGAGCAGTACTTC
CASSHEKTGTPYEQYF
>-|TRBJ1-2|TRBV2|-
TGTGCCAGCAGTGACAGGGGAGAGCATGGCTACACCTTC
CASSDRGEHGYTF
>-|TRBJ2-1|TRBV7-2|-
TGTGCCAGCAGGGCTAGCAATGAGCAGTTCTTC
CASRASNEQFF
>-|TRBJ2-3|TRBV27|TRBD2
TGTGCCAGCAGTTTGATAGCGGGGGGTACAGATACGCAGTATTTT
CASSLIAGGTDTQYF
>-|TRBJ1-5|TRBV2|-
TGTGCCAGTGGTCAGGGGCATCAGCCCCAGCATTTT
CASGQGHQPQHF
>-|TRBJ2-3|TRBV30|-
TGTGCCTGGAGGGCGGGGAGAGAGGATACGCAGTATTTT
CAWRAGREDTQYF
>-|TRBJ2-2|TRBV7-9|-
TGTGCCAGCAGCTTAGTTCAGGCGACCGGGGAGCTGTTTTTT
CASSLVQATGELFF
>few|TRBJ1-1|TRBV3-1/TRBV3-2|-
TGTGCCAGCAGCCAAGCGGGGACTGAAGCTTTCTTT
CASSQAGTEAFF
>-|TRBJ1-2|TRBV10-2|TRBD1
TGCGCCAGCAGTGAGTTCGGGACAGGGCCAAACTATGGCTACACCTTC
CASSEFGTGPNYGYTF